The T cell receptor (beta chain) under discussion was sequenced for a study of vaccination and CD4 T cells after COVID-19. CD4+ T cells that had been cultured provided DNA sequenced with the Oncomine TCR Beta short-read assay. Each CDR3 protein gets one entry after TCRdb re-called the PCR reads with MiXCR. The sample has 9,500 to 13,000 distinct CDR3 sequences; 65% are singletons. Indicated treatment: approximately 11-day PBMC culture with coronavirus spike peptide pools or control peptides (ViraFEST assay). This clonotype was detected once. Antigen unknown. The CDR3 is made up of 17 amino acids. Germline V gene lookup returns CDR1 SGHAT and CDR2 FQNNGV. The V segment lost 3 bases and the J segment 7 bases; nucleotides outside the gene matches: 16.

The sequence came from a human donor who had recovered from COVID-19. V is TRBV11-2 and J is TRBJ2-7; 9 bases line up with TRBD1. This sample comprised CD4+ T cells from blood, cultured in vitro, obtained before SARS-CoV-2 vaccination. CDR3: CASSFSLPGQGTAEQYF. The CDR3 nucleotides are TGTGCCAGCAGCTTTTCACTCCCGGGACAGGGAACAGCTGAGCAGTACTTC.